These 15 T cell receptor beta chains came from one sample sequenced in a study of naive and memory T cell subsets. Two oligonucleotides, mixed equimolar, formed the beta constant-region primer covering TRBC1 and TRBC2. The ligated cDNA underwent four PCR rounds using SP2 and nested alpha and beta constant-region primers. TCRdb itself ran the UMI-ligation and nested PCR reads through MiXCR, one entry per CDR3 protein. Of 85,000 to 130,000 distinct CDR3 sequences in the sample, more than 12% are singletons; the top ten hold 2.8%. For these TCRs, the target antigens are not known. The study's findings and limits: Possibly reflecting memory cells re-expressing CD45RA, a few larger clonotypes occurred in naive repertoires, especially CD8.

Sequencing was carried out using naive CD8+ T cells from blood. Source of these receptors: a human donor in good health.

This clonotype was seen more than once but under ten times. The chain joins TRBV27 to TRBJ1-1; D gene unclear. The CDR3 has 13 amino acids. Looked up from germline, CDR1 is MNHEY and CDR2 is SMNVEV (reference sequence). Trimming removed 7 bases at V and 6 bases at J, with 15 bases between. The CDR3: CASKLLGSSEAFF. The DNA for the CDR3 is TGTGCCAGCAAATTGCTCGGGTCGTCTGAAGCTTTCTTT.

This clonotype was found a few times. The V and J genes are TRBV7-9 and TRBJ2-1; D is unclear. Germline CDR1 is SEHNR and CDR2 is FQNEAQ (reference sequence). The CDR3 is 13 residues long. The ends were cut back, 3 bases at V and 10 bases at J, with 13 bases in the middle. The DNA for the CDR3 is TGTGCCAGCAGCTTGTTCTACGGTCGAGAGCAGTTCTTC. Its translation is CASSLFYGREQFF.

The chain carries TRBV29-1 and TRBJ2-7; unclear D gene. Trimming took off 5 bases at V and 3 bases at J, with 8 bases between the two ends. Germline values: CDR1 SQVTM, CDR2 ANQGSEA. The CDR3 is made up of 11 amino acids. CDR3 loop: CSVSDDYEQYF. In DNA, the CDR3 is TGCAGCGTTAGTGACGACTACGAGCAGTACTTC.

This clonotype was observed at least ten times. The gene calls are TRBV27 and TRBJ2-7; D unresolved. Trimming left V 4 bases short and J 2 bases short, with 9 bases between. The CDR3 has 13 amino acids. Germline CDR1 reads MNHEY; CDR2 reads SMNVEV (reference sequence). CDR3 in amino acids: CASSYGPTYEQYF. CDR3 in DNA: TGTGCCAGCAGTTACGGGCCCACCTACGAGCAGTACTTC.

The chain combines TRBV4-3 with TRBJ1-2; 7 nucleotides line up with TRBD1. The CDR3 runs 13 residues. CDR1 and CDR2 from the germline V gene are LGHNA and YSLEER. The trim removed 5 bases at V and 5 bases at J, leaving 5 bases unmatched. DNA of the CDR3: TGCGCCAGCAGCTACCGGGACAGATATGGCTACACCTTC. Translation gives CASSYRDRYGYTF.

This clonotype was counted at least ten times. The chain joins TRBV19 to TRBJ1-1; D is undetermined. CDR3 length equals 16 residues. Trimming cost V 6 bases and J 1 base, with 18 bases left between them. The V gene's germline CDR1 is LNHDA and CDR2 SQIVND (reference sequence). The CDR3: CASSSGDWSRNTEAFF. For the CDR3, the DNA is TGTGCCAGTAGCAGCGGGGATTGGAGCAGGAACACTGAAGCTTTCTTT.

Only a few counts were recorded for this clonotype. The gene calls are TRBV12-3 or TRBV12-4 and TRBJ2-3; no clear D. CDR3 length: 15 amino acids. V gave up 6 bases and J gave up 4 bases, with 17 bases separating them. CDR3 coding DNA: TGTGCCAGCAGATTGACCCACCTAGTCCCAGATACGCAGTATTTT. Amino acids: CASRLTHLVPDTQYF.

This clonotype has only a few counts. The rearrangement uses TRBV5-1 and TRBJ1-3; unclear D gene. CDR3 size: 16 residues. Trimming took 0 bases from V and 0 from J, leaving 10 bases between them. Germline V gene data show CDR1 as SGHRS and CDR2 as YFSETQ. CDR3 DNA: TGCGCCAGCAGCTTGGATCCGCCTGACTCTGGAAACACCATATATTTT. This encodes CASSLDPPDSGNTIYF. Full variable domain (remainder filled in from reference TRBV5-1 and TRBJ1-3): KAGVTQTPRYLIKTRGQQVTLSCSPISGHRSVSWYQQTPGQGLQFLFEYFSETQRNKGNFPGRFSGRQFSNSRSEMNVSTLELGDSALYLCASSLDPPDSGNTIYFGEGSWLTVV.

This chain joins TRBV27 and TRBJ1-5, with TRBD1 matching 10 bases. The CDR3 spans 16 residues. Germline V gene sequence: CDR1 MNHEY, CDR2 SMNVEV (reference sequence). V dropped 6 bases and J dropped 11; count of bases not matched to a gene: 16. CDR3 region: CASSSGDRGVLGAQHF. In nucleotides, the CDR3 is TGTGCCAGCAGCTCAGGGGACAGGGGAGTTCTAGGTGCCCAGCATTTT.

V gene TRBV7-8 combines with J gene TRBJ2-2; TRBD2 aligns across 14 bases. The CDR3 totals 17 residues. Germline assignment: CDR1 SGHVS and CDR2 FQNEAQ. The ends lost 5 bases at V and 2 bases at J; junction bases unmatched: 4. CDR3 sequence reads: CASSRTSGGSNTGELFF. For the CDR3, the DNA is TGTGCCAGCAGCCGGACTAGCGGGGGGTCAAACACCGGGGAGCTGTTTTTT.

V usage is TRBV2 and J usage is TRBJ2-2, with 7 bases matching TRBD2. This CDR3 region has 14 residues. The ends lost 6 bases at V and 5 bases at J; junction bases unmatched: 6. Per germline, CDR1 SNHLY and CDR2 FYNNEI. CDR3 amino acids: CASRTSILTGELFF. The CDR3 bases are TGTGCCAGCAGGACTAGCATTCTTACCGGGGAGCTGTTTTTT.

V usage is TRBV29-1 and J usage is TRBJ2-3; D is unresolved. Germline-derived CDR1 and CDR2 are SQVTM and ANQGSEA. This CDR3 contains 10 residues. The germline V and J ends were trimmed by 6 bases and 1 base, with 2 bases remaining between them. CDR3 sequence: CSVGTDTQYF. The CDR3 nucleotides read TGCAGCGTCGGCACAGATACGCAGTATTTT.

The CDR3: CASSIEWRVLYNEQFF. CDR3 DNA sequence: TGTGCCAGTAGTATAGAGTGGCGGGTGTTATACAATGAGCAGTTCTTC. This rearrangement joins TRBV19 to TRBJ2-1; TRBD2 might be the D (5 bases). The CDR3 is 16 residues long. V was trimmed by 0 bases and J by 4 bases, leaving 13 bases between them. Germline values: CDR1 LNHDA, CDR2 SQIVND (reference sequence).

This clonotype was detected many times. This rearrangement joins TRBV27 to TRBJ2-7, with no clear D. CDR1 MNHEY and CDR2 SMNVEV come from the germline V gene (reference sequence). The CDR3 extends over 14 amino acids. V shed 0 bases and J shed 2 bases, with 8 bases lying between them. The CDR3 spells CASSLSAGAYEQYF. The CDR3 nucleotides are TGTGCCAGCAGTTTATCAGCCGGAGCCTACGAGCAGTACTTC.

Ten or more counts support this clonotype. The chain carries TRBV6-5 and TRBJ2-2, with 7 positions matching TRBD2. The trim removed 4 bases at V and 6 bases at J, leaving 5 bases unmatched. In germline, CDR1 is MNHEY, CDR2 SVGAGI. The CDR3 runs 14 residues. CDR3 protein: CASSSREVAGELFF. CDR3 sequence (DNA): TGTGCCAGCAGTTCCCGGGAGGTGGCCGGGGAGCTGTTTTTT.